This T cell receptor beta chain was found in a study of CD8 T cells in Susac syndrome. About the research overall: Patients with Susac syndrome were therapy-naive, treated with corticosteroids, or treated with intravenous immunoglobulin alone when blood was collected. Study results and limitations: Maximal CD8+ clonal expansion in Susac was observed within TEMRA cells and among active patients. Susac-specific public clones numbered around 16 in total CD8+ repertoires (and about 5 in CD8+ TEMRA repertoires).

This clonotype was counted once. Its antigen is unknown. This CDR3 is built from 14 residues. Trimming stripped 0 bases from V and 5 bases from J, with 8 bases between. Germline CDR1 reads SGDLS; CDR2 reads YYNGEE. With random hexamers, reverse transcription was performed on roughly 0.5 to 1 ug of RNA. With immunoSEQ multiplex PCR, TCR beta CDR3 was amplified across 54 Vbeta and 13 Jbeta. TCRdb reanalysed the immunoSEQ multiplex PCR reads using MiXCR and keeps one entry per CDR3 protein. The sample lists around 150,000 distinct CDR3 sequences, 85% to 95% occurring once. The sequenced material came from CD8+ T cells from PBMCs. The receptor was derived from a human donor with Susac syndrome. The rearrangement uses TRBV9 and TRBJ2-2; D gene ambiguous. DNA of the CDR3: TGTGCCAGCAGCGTAGTTGGGGTTACCGGGGAGCTGTTTTTT. Translated: CASSVVGVTGELFF.